The present T cell receptor beta chain was sequenced within a study of cytomegalovirus exposure and HLA in healthy donors. Study overall: Earlier, 100 million or so unique TCR beta sequences were recovered from approximately 200 million T cells by an analysis. Findings and limits, study-wide: CMV serostatus stood as the only immune exposure information on hand. Cytomegalovirus association was assigned to about 150 TCR beta chains.

Remarks on this clone: Antigen specificity is unknown.

Primers for the PCR totalled 60 Vbeta and 13 Jbeta. As originally analysed: Unique TCR beta chains totaled some 80 million in a later count, with approximately 11 million of them shared. TCRdb's copy holds only in-frame clones and misses some; the assay was immunoSEQ multiplex PCR. The V and J calls and clone size are taken from that table; D and trimming were inferred from the DNA. Found here are approximately 160,000 clones, approximately 70% of them singletons; the top ten hold 4.7%. The CDR3 has 15 residues. Trimming shortened V by 2 bases and J by 6 bases, and 15 bases separated the two germline ends. Germline V lookup: CDR1 MGHRA, CDR2 YSYEKL.

This TCR came from a man between 18 and 29 years old in good health and CMV-seropositive. This chain uses TRBV4-1 with TRBJ2-3; D not certain. Sequencing was carried out using PBMCs. In DNA form, the CDR3 reads TGCGCCAGCAGCCAATATTCGACTTTTACCGATACGCAGTATTTT. It translates to CASSQYSTFTDTQYF.